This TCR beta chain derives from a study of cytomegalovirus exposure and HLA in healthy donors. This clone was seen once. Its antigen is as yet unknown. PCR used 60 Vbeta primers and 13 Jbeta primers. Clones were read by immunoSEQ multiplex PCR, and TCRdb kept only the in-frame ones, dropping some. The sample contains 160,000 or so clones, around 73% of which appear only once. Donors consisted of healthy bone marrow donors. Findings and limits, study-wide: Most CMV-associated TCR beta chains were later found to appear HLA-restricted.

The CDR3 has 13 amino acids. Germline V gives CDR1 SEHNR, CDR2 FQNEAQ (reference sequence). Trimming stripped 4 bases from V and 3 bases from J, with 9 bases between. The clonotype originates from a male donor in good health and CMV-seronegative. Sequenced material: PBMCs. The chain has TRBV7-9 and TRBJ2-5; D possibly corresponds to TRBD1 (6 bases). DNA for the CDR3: TGTGCCAGCAGCTCCCAGGGGAAAGAGACCCAGTACTTC. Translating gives CASSSQGKETQYF.